This TCR beta chain emerged from a study of blood T cells in healthy people across ages. Study conclusions and caveats: Per-million-T-cell TCR beta diversity fell roughly linearly with age.

Between the trimmed V and J ends, which lost 1 base and 8 bases, there was a span of 15 bases. The CDR3 is made up of 14 amino acids. Germline CDR1 is DFQATT and CDR2 is SNEGSKA (reference sequence). Regarding this clonotype: The target antigen is unknown.

Using a J-beta primer mix together with a sample-barcoded 5' primer, a second PCR was run for roughly 6 to 12 cycles. Every sample produced at least 2.5 million CDR3-containing paired-end reads. TCRdb used MiXCR to reprocess the 5' RACE reads, holding one entry per CDR3 protein. Of roughly 730,000 distinct CDR3 sequences listed, just over 55% are singletons. The chain couples TRBV20-1 to TRBJ2-4, with D perhaps matching TRBD1 (5 bases). The clonotype originates from a man aged 35 to 55 in good health. Sequencing used blood. The CDR3: CSARAVAGFDIQYF. The CDR3 DNA reads TGCAGTGCTAGAGCGGTCGCAGGGTTTGACATTCAGTACTTC.